The entry below describes one T cell receptor (beta chain). Assay: immunoSEQ multiplex PCR; the TCRdb copy retains only in-frame clones and omits some. The sample holds roughly 130,000 clones, around 90% seen once. This sample was taken from a study of control samples from healthy donors and cancer patients. The receptor comes from a young man in good health. The sequencing sample was made of blood.

Here the CDR3 reads CASSYRDSAREQFF. The CDR3 region has the DNA TGTGCCAGCAGTTACCGGGACTCCGCCCGTGAGCAGTTCTTC. The chain combines TRBV6-2 or TRBV6-3 with TRBJ2-1, with TRBD2 as a possible D gene (6 bases). CDR3 length equals 14 residues. The germline gives CDR1 MNHEY, CDR2 SVGEGT. V lost 2 bases and J 9 bases, leaving 14 bases between the germline ends.